The present entry profiles one TCR beta chain with its context. This record comes from a study of cytomegalovirus exposure and HLA in healthy donors. Germline CDR1 and CDR2: GTSNPN and SVGIG (reference sequence). Trimming cost V 3 bases and J 8 bases, with 19 bases left between them. This CDR3 is 14 amino acids long. With 60 Vbeta and 13 Jbeta primers, the PCR was carried out. Generated by immunoSEQ multiplex PCR, the TCRdb table keeps only in-frame clones and is missing some. There are about 130,000 clones in the sample; around 80% occur only once, and around 3% lies in the top ten. The chain has TRBV30 and TRBJ1-2; tentatively, D is TRBD1 (5 bases). The source is a woman in her late teens or twenties in good health and CMV-seropositive. The sequencing input was PBMCs. The CDR3 sequence is CAWSHPTGYTGYTF. For the CDR3, the DNA is TGTGCCTGGAGCCATCCCACAGGCTATACGGGCTACACCTTC. The variable domain in full, completed from reference TRBV30 and TRBJ1-2, reads SQTIHQWPATLVQPVGSPLSLECTVEGTSNPNLYWYRQAAGRGLQLLFYSVGIGQISSEVPQNLSASRPQDRQFILSSKKLLLSDSGFYLCAWSHPTGYTGYTFGSGTRLTVV.